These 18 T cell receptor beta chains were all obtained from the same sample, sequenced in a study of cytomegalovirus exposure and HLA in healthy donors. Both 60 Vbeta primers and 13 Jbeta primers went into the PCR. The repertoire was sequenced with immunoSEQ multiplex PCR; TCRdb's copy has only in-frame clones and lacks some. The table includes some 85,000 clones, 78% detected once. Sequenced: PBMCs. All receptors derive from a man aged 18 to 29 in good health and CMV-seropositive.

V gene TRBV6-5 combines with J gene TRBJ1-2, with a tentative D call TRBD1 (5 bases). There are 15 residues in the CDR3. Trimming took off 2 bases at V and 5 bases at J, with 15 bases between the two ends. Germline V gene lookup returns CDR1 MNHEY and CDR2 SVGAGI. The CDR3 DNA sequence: TGTGCCAGCAGTTACGACGAAGGCCGGGGGTATGGCTACACCTTC. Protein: CASSYDEGRGYGYTF.

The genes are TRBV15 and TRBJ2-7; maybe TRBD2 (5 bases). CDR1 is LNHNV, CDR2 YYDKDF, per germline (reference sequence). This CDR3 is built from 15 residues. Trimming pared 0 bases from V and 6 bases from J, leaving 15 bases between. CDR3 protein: CATSRDGGVLGEQYF. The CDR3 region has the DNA TGTGCCACCAGCAGAGATGGAGGTGTACTGGGCGAGCAGTACTTC.

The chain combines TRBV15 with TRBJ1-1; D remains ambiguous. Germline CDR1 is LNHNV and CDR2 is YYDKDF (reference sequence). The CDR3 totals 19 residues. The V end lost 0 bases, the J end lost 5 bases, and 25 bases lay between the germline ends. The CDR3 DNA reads TGTGCCACCAGCAGAGAAGGGCGGCGGGCCGTCGGGATTTGGACTGAAGCTTTCTTT. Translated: CATSREGRRAVGIWTEAFF.

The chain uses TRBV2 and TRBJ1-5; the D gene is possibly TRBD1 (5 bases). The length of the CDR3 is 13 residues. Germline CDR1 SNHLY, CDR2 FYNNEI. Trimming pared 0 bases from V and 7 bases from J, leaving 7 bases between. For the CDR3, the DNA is TGTGCCAGCAGTGAAGCGGGGCTCCAGCCCCAGCATTTT. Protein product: CASSEAGLQPQHF.

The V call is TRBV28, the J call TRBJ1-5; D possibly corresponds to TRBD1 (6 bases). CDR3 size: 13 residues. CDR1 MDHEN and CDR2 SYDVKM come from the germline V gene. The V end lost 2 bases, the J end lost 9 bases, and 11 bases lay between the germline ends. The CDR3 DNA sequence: TGTGCCAGCAGTTTAAGGACAGTCAGGCCCCAGCATTTT. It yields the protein CASSLRTVRPQHF. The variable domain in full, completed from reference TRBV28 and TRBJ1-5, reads DVKVTQSSRYLVKRTGEKVFLECVQDMDHENMFWYRQDPGLGLRLIYFSYDVKMKEKGDIPEGYSVSREKKERFSLILESASTNQTSMYLCASSLRTVRPQHFGDGTRLSIL.

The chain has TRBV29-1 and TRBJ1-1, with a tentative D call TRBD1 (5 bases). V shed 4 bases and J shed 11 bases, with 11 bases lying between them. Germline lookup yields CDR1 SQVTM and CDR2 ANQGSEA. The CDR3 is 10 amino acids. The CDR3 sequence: CSVGRGEAFF. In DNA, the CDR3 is TGCAGCGTTGGGAGGGGTGAGGCTTTCTTT.

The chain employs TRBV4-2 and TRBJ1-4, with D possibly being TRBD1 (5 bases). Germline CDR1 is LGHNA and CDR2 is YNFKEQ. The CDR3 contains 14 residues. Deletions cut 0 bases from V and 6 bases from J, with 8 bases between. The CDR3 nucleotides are TGTGCCAGCAGCCAAGAGCCGGGGGATGAAAAACTGTTTTTT. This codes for CASSQEPGDEKLFF.

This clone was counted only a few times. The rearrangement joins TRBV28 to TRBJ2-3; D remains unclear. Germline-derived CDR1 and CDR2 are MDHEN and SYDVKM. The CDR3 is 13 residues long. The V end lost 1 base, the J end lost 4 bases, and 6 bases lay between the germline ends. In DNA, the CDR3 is TGTGCCAGCAGTTTATTCGTCCCAGATACGCAGTATTTT. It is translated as CASSLFVPDTQYF.

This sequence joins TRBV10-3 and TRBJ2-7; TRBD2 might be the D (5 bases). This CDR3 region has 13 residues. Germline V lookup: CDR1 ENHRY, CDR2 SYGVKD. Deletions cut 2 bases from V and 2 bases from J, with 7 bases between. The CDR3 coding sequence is TGTGCCATCAGTGAGGGACTCCCCTACGAGCAGTACTTC. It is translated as CAISEGLPYEQYF.

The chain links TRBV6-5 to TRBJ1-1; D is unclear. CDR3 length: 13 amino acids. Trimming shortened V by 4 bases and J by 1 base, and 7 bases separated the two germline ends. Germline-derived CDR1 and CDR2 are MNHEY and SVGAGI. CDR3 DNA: TGTGCCAGCAGTTTTCGGGAGAACACTGAAGCTTTCTTT. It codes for CASSFRENTEAFF.

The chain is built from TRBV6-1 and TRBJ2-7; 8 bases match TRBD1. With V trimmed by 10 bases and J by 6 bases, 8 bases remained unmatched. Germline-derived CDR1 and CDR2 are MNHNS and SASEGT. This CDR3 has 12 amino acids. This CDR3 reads CAISGTGPEQYF. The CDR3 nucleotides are TGTGCCATCTCCGGGACAGGCCCCGAGCAGTACTTC.

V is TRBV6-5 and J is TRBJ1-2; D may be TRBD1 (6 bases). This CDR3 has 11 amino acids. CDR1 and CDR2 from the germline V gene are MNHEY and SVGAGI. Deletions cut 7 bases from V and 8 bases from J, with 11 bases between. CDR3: CASTRGDGYTF. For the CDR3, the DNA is TGTGCCAGCACCAGGGGAGACGGCTACACCTTC.

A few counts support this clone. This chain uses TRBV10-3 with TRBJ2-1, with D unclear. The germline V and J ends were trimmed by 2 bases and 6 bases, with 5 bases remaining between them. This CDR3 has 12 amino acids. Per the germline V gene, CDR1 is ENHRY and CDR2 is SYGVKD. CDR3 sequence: CAISEGVNEQFF. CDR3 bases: TGTGCCATCAGTGAGGGAGTCAATGAGCAGTTCTTC.

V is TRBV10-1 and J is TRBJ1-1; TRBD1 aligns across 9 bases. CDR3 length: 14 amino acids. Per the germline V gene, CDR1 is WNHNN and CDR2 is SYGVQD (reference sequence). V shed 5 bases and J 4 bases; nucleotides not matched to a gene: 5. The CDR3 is CASSRTGGGTEAFF. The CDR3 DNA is TGCGCCAGCAGTCGCACAGGGGGCGGCACTGAAGCTTTCTTT.

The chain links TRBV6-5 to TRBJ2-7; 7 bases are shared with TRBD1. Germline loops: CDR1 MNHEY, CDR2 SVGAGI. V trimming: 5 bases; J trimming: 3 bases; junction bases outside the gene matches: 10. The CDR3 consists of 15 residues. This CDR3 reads CASSPSSDRFYEQYF. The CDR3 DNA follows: TGTGCCAGCAGTCCGAGTTCGGACAGGTTCTACGAGCAGTACTTC.

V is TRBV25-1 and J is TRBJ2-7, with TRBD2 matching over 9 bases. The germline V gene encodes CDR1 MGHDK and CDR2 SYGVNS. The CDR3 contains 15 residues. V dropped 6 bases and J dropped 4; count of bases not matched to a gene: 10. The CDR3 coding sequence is TGTGCCAGCAGCCATAGCGGGAGATTTGAGTACGAGCAGTACTTC. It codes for CASSHSGRFEYEQYF.

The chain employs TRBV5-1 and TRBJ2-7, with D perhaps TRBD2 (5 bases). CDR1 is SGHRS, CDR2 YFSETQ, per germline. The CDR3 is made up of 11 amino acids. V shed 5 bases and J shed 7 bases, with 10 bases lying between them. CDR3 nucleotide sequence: TGCGCCAGCAGGGACTCCGGGGAGCAGTACTTC. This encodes CASRDSGEQYF.

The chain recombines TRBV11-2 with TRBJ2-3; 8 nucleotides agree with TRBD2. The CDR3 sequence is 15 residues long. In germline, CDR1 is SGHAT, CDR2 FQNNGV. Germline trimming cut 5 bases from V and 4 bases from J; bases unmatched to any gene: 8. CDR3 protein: CASSPGLALSDTQYF. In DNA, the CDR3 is TGTGCCAGCAGCCCTGGACTAGCTTTGTCAGATACGCAGTATTTT.